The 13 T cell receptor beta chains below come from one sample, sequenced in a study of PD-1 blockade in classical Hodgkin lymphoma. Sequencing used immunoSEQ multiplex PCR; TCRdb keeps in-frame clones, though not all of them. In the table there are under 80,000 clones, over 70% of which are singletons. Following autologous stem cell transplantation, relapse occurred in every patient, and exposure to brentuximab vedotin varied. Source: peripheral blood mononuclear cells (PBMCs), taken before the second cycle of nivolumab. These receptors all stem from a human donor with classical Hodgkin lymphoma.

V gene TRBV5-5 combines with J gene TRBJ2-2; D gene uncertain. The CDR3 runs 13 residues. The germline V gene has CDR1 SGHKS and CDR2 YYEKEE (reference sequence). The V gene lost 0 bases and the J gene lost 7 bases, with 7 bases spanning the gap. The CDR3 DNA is TGTGCCAGCAGCTTGGTCTCTTTCGGGGAGCTGTTTTTT. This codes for CASSLVSFGELFF.

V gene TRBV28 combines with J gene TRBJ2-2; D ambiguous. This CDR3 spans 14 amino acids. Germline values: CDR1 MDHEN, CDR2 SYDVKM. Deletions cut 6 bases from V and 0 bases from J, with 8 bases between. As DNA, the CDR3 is TGTGCCAGCAGCCTCTCAACGAACACCGGGGAGCTGTTTTTT. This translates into CASSLSTNTGELFF.

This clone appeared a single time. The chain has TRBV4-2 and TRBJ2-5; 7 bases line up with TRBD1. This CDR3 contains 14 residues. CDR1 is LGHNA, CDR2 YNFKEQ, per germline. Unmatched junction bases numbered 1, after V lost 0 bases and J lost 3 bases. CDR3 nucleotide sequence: TGTGCCAGCAGCCAAGATGACAGGGAAGAGACCCAGTACTTC. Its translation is CASSQDDREETQYF.

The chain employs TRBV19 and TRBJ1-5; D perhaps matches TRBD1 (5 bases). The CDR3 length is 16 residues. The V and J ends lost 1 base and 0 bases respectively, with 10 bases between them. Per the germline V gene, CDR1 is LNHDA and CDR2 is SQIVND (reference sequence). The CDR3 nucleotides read TGTGCCAGTAGTATAGGGAGGGACTATAGCAATCAGCCCCAGCATTTT. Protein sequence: CASSIGRDYSNQPQHF.

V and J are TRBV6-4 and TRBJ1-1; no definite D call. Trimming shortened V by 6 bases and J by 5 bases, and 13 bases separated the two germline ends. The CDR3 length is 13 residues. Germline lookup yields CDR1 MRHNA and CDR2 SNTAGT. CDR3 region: CASSAGLSTEAFF. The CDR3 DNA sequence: TGTGCCAGCAGCGCCGGGCTCTCAACTGAAGCTTTCTTT.

The CDR3 nucleotides read TGTGCCTGCTACAGGGAAACAGATACGCAGTATTTT. Translating it yields CACYRETDTQYF. The V and J genes are TRBV2 and TRBJ2-3, with a possible D match to TRBD1 (6 bases). This CDR3 region has 12 residues. Looked up from germline, CDR1 is SNHLY and CDR2 is FYNNEI. The V end lost 11 bases, the J end lost 3 bases, and 12 bases lay between the germline ends.

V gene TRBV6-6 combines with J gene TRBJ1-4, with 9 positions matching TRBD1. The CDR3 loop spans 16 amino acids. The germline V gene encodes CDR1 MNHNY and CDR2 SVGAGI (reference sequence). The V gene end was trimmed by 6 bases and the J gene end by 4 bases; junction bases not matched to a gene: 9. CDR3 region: CASRSDRGTRNEKLFF. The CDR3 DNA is TGTGCCAGCAGGTCGGACAGGGGAACCCGTAATGAAAAACTGTTTTTT.

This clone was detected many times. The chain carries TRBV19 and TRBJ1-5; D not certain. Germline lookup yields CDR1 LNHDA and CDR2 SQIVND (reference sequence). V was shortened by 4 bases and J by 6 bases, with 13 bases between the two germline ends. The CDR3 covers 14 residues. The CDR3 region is CASSSSKGSQPQHF. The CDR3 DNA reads TGTGCCAGTAGTAGTTCTAAGGGTAGTCAGCCCCAGCATTTT.

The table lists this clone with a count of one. The CDR3 DNA is TGTGCCAGCAGCTACCCCGGGAATGAAGCTTTCTTT. Amino acid sequence: CASSYPGNEAFF. The chain carries TRBV7-9 and TRBJ1-1; unclear D gene. This CDR3 region has 12 residues. Germline loops: CDR1 SEHNR, CDR2 FQNEAQ (reference sequence). V lost 4 bases, J lost 7 bases, and 10 bases lay in between.

DNA for the CDR3: TGCGCCAGCAGCCCAGGGTTTGATGGCTACACCTTC. This sequence encodes CASSPGFDGYTF. This rearrangement joins TRBV4-1 to TRBJ1-2, with D possibly being TRBD1 (5 bases). CDR3 length: 12 residues. The germline V gene encodes CDR1 MGHRA and CDR2 YSYEKL. V lost 4 bases and J lost 6, with 9 bases in between.

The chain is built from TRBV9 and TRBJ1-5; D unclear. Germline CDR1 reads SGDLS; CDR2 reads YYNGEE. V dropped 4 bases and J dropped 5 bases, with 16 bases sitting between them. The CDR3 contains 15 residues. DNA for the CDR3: TGTGCCAGCAGCCCCCGGGCGTACGGCGATCAGCCCCAGCATTTT. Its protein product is CASSPRAYGDQPQHF.

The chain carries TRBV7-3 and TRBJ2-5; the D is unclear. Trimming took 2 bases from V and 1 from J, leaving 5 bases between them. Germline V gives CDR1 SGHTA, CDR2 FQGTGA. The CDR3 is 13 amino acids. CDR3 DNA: TGTGCCAGCAGCTTACTCGTCCAAGAGACCCAGTACTTC. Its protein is CASSLLVQETQYF.

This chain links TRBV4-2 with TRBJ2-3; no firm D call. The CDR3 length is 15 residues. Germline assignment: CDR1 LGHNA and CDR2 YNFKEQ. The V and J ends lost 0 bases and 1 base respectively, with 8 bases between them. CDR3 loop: CASSQEARGTDTQYF. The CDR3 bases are TGTGCCAGCAGCCAAGAGGCTAGAGGCACAGATACGCAGTATTTT.